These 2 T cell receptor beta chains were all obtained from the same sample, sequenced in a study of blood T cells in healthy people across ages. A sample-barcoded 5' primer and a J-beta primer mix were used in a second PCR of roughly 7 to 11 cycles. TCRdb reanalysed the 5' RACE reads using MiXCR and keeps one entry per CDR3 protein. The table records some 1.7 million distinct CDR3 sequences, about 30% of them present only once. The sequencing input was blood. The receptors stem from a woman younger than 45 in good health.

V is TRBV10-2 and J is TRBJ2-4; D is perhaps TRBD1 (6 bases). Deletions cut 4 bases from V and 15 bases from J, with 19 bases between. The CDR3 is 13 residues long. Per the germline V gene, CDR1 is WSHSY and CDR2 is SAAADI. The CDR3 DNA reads TGCGCCAGCAGTGCCTTACGGGACACTTCTTCGTACTTC. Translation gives CASSALRDTSSYF.

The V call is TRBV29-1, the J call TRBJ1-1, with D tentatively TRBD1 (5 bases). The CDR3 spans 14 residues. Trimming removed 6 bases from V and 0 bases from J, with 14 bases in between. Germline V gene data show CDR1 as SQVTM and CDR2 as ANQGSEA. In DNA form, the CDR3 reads TGCAGCGTCCCCATAGGAGGGGTGAACACTGAAGCTTTCTTT. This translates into CSVPIGGVNTEAFF. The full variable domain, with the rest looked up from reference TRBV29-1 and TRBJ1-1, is SAVISQKPSRDICQRGTSLTIQCQVDSQVTMMFWYRQQPGQSLTLIATANQGSEATYESGFVIDKFPISRPNLTFSTLTVSNMSPEDSSIYLCSVPIGGVNTEAFFGQGTRLTVV.